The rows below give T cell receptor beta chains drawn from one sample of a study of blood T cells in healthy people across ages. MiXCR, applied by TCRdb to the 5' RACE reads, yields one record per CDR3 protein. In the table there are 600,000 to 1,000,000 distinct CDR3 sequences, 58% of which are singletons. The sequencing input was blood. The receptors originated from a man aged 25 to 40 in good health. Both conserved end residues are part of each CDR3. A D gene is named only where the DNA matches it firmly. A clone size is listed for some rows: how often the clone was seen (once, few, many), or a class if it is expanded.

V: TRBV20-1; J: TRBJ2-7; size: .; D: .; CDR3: CSAPAVTNEQYF; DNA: TGCAGTGCCCCGGCAGTAACCAACGAGCAGTACTTC
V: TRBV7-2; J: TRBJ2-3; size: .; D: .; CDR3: CASSPAGYTQYF; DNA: TGTGCCAGCAGCCCGGCGGGATATACGCAGTATTTT
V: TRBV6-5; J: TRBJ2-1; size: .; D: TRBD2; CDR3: CASSSGLAGGEQFF; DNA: TGTGCCAGCTCAAGTGGGCTAGCGGGAGGTGAGCAGTTCTTC
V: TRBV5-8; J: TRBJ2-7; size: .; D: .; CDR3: CASGLKAYEQYF; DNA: TGTGCCAGCGGGCTAAAGGCCTACGAGCAGTACTTC
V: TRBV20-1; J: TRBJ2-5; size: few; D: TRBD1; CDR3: CSAWEMGTARETQYF; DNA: TGCAGTGCTTGGGAGATGGGGACAGCAAGAGAGACCCAGTACTTC
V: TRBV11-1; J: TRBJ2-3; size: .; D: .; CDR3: CASSFDSSDTQYF; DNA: TGTGCCAGCAGCTTTGACTCCTCCGATACGCAGTATTTT
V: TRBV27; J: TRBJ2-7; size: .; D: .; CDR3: CATTSGFEQYF; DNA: TGTGCCACCACATCGGGGTTCGAGCAGTACTTC
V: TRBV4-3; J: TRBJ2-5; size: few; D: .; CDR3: CASSQDRTQETQYF; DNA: TGCGCCAGCAGCCAAGATCGGACCCAAGAGACCCAGTACTTC
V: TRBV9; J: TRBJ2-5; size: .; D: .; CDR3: CASSANRDQETQYF; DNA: TGTGCCAGCAGCGCCAACAGGGACCAAGAGACCCAGTACTTC
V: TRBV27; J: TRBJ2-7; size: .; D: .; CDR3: CASSWTQGPYEQYF; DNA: TGTGCCAGCAGTTGGACTCAGGGACCCTACGAGCAGTACTTC
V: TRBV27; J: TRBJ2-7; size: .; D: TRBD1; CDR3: CARDRGFSYEQYF; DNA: TGTGCCAGGGACAGGGGTTTCTCCTACGAGCAGTACTTC
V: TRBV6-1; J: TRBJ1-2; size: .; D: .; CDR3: CASSETGDNYGYTF; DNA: TGTGCCAGCAGTGAGACAGGAGATAACTATGGCTACACCTTC
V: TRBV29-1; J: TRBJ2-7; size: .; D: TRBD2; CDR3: CSVGGASGISLYEQYF; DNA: TGCAGCGTGGGGGGGGCTAGCGGGATAAGCCTCTACGAGCAGTACTTC
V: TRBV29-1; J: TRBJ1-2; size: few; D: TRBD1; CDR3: CSAAQGVYGYTF; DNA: TGCAGCGCCGCACAGGGGGTTTATGGCTACACCTTC
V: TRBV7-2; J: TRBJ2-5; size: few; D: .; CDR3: CASSLVAGRGNEQYF; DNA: TGTGCCAGCAGCTTAGTGGCGGGTCGGGGCAATGAGCAGTACTTC
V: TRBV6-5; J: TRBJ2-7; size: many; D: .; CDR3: CASSYQGPAGSYEQYF; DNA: TGTGCCAGCAGTTATCAGGGCCCTGCGGGGTCCTACGAGCAGTACTTC
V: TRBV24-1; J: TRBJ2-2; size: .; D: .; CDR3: CATRDETGELFF; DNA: TGTGCCACCAGGGACGAAACCGGGGAGCTGTTTTTT
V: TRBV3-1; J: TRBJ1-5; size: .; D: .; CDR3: CASSLFRNQPQHF; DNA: TGTGCCAGCAGCCTTTTTCGCAATCAGCCCCAGCATTTT
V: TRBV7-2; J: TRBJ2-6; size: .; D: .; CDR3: CASSQRRGGTAGANVLTF; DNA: TGTGCCAGCAGCCAAAGAAGGGGGGGGACAGCTGGGGCCAACGTCCTGACTTTC
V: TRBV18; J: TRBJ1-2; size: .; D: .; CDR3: CASSDVLDYGYTF; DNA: TGTGCCAGCTCAGACGTCCTGGACTATGGCTACACCTTC
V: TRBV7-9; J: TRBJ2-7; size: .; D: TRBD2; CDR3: CASSSRLEGGRSYEQYF; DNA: TGTGCCAGCAGCTCCCGTCTAGAAGGCGGGAGAAGCTACGAGCAGTACTTC
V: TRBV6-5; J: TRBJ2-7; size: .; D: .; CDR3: CASSYGDEQYF; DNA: TGTGCCAGCAGTTACGGGGACGAGCAGTACTTC
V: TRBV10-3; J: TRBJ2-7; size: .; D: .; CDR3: CAIRSGNEQYF; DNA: TGTGCCATCAGGTCGGGTAACGAGCAGTACTTC
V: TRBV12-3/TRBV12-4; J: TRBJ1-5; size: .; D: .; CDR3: CASTSSGQPQHF; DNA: TGTGCCAGCACCTCAAGTGGACAGCCCCAGCATTTT
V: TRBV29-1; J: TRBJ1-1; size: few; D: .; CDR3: CSGRRVNTEAFF; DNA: TGCAGCGGTCGACGGGTGAACACTGAAGCTTTCTTT
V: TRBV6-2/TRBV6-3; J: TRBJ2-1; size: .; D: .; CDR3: CASSYSTFTSGAFNEQFF; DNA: TGTGCCAGCAGTTACTCGACTTTCACATCCGGGGCCTTCAATGAGCAGTTCTTC
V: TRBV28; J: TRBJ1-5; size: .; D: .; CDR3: CASSRGQNQPQHF; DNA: TGTGCCAGCAGCCGGGGGCAAAATCAGCCCCAGCATTTT
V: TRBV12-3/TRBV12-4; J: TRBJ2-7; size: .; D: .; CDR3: CASTGSWGEQYF; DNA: TGTGCCAGCACCGGGTCCTGGGGCGAGCAGTACTTC
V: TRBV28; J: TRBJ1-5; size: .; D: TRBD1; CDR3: CASSSGTGRYSNQPQHF; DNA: TGTGCCAGCAGTTCCGGGACAGGGCGATATAGCAATCAGCCCCAGCATTTT
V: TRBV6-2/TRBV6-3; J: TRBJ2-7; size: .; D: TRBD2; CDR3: CASSTPSGATYEQYF; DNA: TGTGCCAGCAGTACCCCTAGCGGGGCTACCTACGAGCAGTACTTC
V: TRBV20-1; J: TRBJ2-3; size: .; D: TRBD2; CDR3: CSLGLAGKLYTQYF; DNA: TGCAGCCTCGGACTAGCGGGGAAATTGTATACGCAGTATTTT
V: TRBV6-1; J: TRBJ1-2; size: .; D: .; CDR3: CASSETTTGRYGYTF; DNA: TGTGCCAGCAGTGAAACTACGACAGGAAGGTATGGCTACACCTTC
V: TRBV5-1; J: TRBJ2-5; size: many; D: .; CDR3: CASSFYEIQETQYF; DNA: TGCGCCAGCAGCTTTTATGAGATCCAAGAGACCCAGTACTTC
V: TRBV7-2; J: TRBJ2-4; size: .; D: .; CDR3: CASSLDGTIAKNIQYF; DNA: TGTGCCAGCAGCTTAGACGGTACAATAGCCAAAAACATTCAGTACTTC
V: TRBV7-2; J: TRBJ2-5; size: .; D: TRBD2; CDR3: CASGTSGRGGETQYF; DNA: TGTGCCAGTGGCACTAGCGGGAGGGGAGGAGAGACCCAGTACTTC
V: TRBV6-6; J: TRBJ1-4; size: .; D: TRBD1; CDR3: CASGTGTGGEKLFF; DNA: TGTGCCAGCGGAACCGGGACAGGCGGAGAAAAACTGTTTTTT
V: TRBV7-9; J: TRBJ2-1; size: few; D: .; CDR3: CASSSMGAPHEQFF; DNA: TGTGCCAGCAGCTCCATGGGCGCGCCCCATGAGCAGTTCTTC
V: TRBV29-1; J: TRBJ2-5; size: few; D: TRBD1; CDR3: CSVPDRGGGETQYF; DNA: TGCAGCGTGCCAGACAGGGGAGGCGGGGAGACCCAGTACTTC
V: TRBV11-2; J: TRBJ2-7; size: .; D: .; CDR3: CASSGLDGYYEQYF; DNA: TGTGCCAGCAGCGGCTTGGACGGATACTACGAGCAGTACTTC
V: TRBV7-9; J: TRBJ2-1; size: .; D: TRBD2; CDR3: CASSPSGRAYNEQFF; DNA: TGTGCCAGCAGTCCGAGCGGGAGGGCCTACAATGAGCAGTTCTTC
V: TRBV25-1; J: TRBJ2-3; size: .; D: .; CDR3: CASSELYGGSTDTQYF; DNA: TGTGCCAGCAGTGAATTGTATGGGGGCTCCACAGATACGCAGTATTTT
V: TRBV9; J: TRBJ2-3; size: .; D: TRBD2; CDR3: CASSGSGRDKQYF; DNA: TGTGCCAGCAGCGGCAGCGGGAGGGACAAGCAGTATTTT
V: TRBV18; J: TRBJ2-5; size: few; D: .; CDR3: CASTRPQETQYF; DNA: TGTGCCAGCACCCGCCCCCAAGAGACCCAGTACTTC
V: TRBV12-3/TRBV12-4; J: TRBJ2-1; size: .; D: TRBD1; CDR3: CASSSRQGAYNEQFF; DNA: TGTGCCAGCAGCTCTCGACAGGGGGCCTACAATGAGCAGTTCTTC
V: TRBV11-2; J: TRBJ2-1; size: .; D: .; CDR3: CASSLAPRGSYNEQFF; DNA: TGTGCCAGCAGCTTAGCCCCCCGGGGGTCCTACAATGAGCAGTTCTTC
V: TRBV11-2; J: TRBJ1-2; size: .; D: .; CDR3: CASSHRSGEGGYTF; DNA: TGTGCCAGCAGCCATAGATCAGGGGAAGGCGGCTACACCTTC
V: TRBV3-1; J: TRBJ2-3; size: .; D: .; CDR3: CASSQLTRPDTQYF; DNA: TGTGCCAGCAGCCAACTCACACGCCCGGATACGCAGTATTTT
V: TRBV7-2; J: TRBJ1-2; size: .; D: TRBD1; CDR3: CASSLFFQGAGYTF; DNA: TGTGCCAGCAGCTTATTCTTCCAGGGGGCTGGCTACACCTTC
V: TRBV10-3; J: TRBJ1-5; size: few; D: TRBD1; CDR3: CAIGQVDNQPQHF; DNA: TGTGCCATCGGACAGGTAGACAATCAGCCCCAGCATTTT
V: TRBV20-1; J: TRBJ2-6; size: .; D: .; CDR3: CSVPPAHGANVLTF; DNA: TGCAGTGTTCCCCCTGCGCATGGGGCCAACGTCCTGACTTTC
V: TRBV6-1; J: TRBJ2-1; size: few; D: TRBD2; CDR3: CASSPRIDSGTYNEQFF; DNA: TGTGCCAGCAGTCCGCGGATAGATAGCGGGACCTACAATGAGCAGTTCTTC
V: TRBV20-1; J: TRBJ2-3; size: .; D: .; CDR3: CSATRPVGTDTQYF; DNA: TGCAGTGCCACTCGCCCCGTAGGAACAGATACGCAGTATTTT
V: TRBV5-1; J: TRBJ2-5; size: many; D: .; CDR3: CASSQQETQYF; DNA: TGTGCCAGCAGCCAACAAGAGACCCAGTACTTC
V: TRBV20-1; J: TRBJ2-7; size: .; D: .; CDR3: CSAPSRSNKIYEQYF; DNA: TGCAGTGCCCCCTCGCGTTCAAACAAGATTTACGAGCAGTACTTC
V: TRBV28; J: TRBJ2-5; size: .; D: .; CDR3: CASSLPGTLQETQYF; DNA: TGTGCCAGCAGTCTCCCCGGGACCCTCCAAGAGACCCAGTACTTC
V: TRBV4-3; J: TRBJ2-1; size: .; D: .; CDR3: CASSQSVQGPYCEQFF; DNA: TGCGCCAGCAGCCAATCAGTCCAGGGACCTTATTGTGAGCAGTTCTTC
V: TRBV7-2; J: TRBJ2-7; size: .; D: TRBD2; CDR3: CASSSQAGAGNEQYF; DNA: TGTGCCAGCAGCTCGCAAGCGGGAGCGGGCAATGAGCAGTACTTC
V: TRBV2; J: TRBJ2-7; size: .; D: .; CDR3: CASSEGNEQYF; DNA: TGTGCCAGCAGTGAGGGTAACGAGCAGTACTTC
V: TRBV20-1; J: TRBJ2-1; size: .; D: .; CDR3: CSGPGDGGSEQFF; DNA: TGCAGTGGGCCTGGGGACGGAGGGAGTGAGCAGTTCTTC
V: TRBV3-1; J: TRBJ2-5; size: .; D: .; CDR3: CASSQGGGEAETQYF; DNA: TGTGCCAGCAGCCAAGGAGGGGGAGAGGCAGAGACCCAGTACTTC